This paragraph reports one T cell receptor beta chain. Antigen specificity is unknown. This entry comes from a study of blood T cells in healthy people across ages. Study findings and constraints: Whereas aged donors had fewer naive CD4+ cells, long-lived donors had more of them and higher diversity. Naive T cell percentage showed a strong correlation with TCR beta diversity.

A second PCR, run for about 7 to 11 cycles, used a sample-barcoded 5' primer plus a J-beta primer mix. Sequencing yielded, for each sample, at least 2.5 million paired-end reads carrying CDR3. TCRdb re-called the 5' RACE reads through MiXCR, storing one row per CDR3 protein. Of 600,000 or so distinct CDR3 sequences listed, about 30% are singletons. The receptor was derived from an elderly woman in good health. Sequencing was performed on blood.

In DNA, the CDR3 is TGTGCCAGCAGCCAAGGGGGAAATAGCAATCAGCCCCAGCATTTT. Encoded protein: CASSQGGNSNQPQHF. This chain uses TRBV3-1 with TRBJ1-5; D remains unclear. The V end lost 1 base, the J end lost 0 bases, and 7 bases lay between the germline ends. This CDR3 has 15 amino acids. Germline CDR1 reads LGHDT; CDR2 reads YNNKEL (reference sequence).